The TCR beta chain under discussion was sequenced for a study of T cell responses to AZD1222 COVID-19 vaccine. Study conclusions and caveats: Spike-specific TCR breadth and depth rose after two AZD1222 doses.

The germline V gene has CDR1 MDHEN and CDR2 SYDVKM. The CDR3 is made up of 14 amino acids. V was pared by 3 bases and J by 5 bases, with 1 base of the junction left unmatched. Using immunoSEQ multiplex PCR, the repertoire was profiled, and TCRdb retains in-frame clones only, with some absent. The table shows around 100,000 clones, with about 88% occurring only once. On this clone itself: Antigen: not known.

The receptor was isolated from an adult in good health. Sequenced here: peripheral blood, sampled on day 0 of AZD1222 vaccination. The chain has TRBV28 and TRBJ2-1; 10 bases are shared with TRBD2. Written as DNA, the CDR3 is TGTGCCAGCAGTTTTAGCGGGAGGCACAATGAGCAGTTCTTC. Amino acid sequence: CASSFSGRHNEQFF.